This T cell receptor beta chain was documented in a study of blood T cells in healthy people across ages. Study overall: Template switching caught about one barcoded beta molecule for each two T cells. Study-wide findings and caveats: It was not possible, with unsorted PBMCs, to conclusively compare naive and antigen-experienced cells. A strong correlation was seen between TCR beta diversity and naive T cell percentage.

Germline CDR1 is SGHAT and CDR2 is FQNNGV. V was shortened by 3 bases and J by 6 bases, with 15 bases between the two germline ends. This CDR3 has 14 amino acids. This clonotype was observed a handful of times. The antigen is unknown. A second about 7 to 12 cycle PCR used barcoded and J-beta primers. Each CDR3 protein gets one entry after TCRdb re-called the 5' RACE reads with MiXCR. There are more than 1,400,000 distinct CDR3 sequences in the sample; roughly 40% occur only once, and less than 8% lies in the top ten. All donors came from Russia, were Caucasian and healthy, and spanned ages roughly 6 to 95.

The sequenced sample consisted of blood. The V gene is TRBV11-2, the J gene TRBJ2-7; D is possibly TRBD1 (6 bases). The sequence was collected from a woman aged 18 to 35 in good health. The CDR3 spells CASSFTGTIAEQYF. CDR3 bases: TGTGCCAGCAGCTTCACCGGGACAATAGCCGAGCAGTACTTC.